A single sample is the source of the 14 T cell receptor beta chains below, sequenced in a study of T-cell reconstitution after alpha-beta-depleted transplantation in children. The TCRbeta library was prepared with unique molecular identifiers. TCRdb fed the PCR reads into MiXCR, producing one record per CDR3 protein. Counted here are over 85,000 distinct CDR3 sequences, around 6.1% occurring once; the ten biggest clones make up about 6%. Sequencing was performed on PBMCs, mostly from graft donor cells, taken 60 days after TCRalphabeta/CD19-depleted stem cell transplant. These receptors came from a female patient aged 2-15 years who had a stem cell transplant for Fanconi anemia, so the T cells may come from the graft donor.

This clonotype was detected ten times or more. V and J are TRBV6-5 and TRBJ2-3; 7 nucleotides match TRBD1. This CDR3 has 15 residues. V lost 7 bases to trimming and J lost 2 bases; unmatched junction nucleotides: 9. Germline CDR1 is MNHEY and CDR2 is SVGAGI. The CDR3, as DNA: TGTGCCAGCACCCGAGACAGGGCATCCACAGATACGCAGTATTTT. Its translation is CASTRDRASTDTQYF.

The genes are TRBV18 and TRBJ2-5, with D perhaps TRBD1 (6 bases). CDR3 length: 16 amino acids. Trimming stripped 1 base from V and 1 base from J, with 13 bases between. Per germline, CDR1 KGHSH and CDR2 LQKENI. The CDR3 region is CASSPLGAPVQETQYF. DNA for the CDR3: TGTGCCAGCTCACCACTGGGGGCGCCGGTCCAAGAGACCCAGTACTTC.

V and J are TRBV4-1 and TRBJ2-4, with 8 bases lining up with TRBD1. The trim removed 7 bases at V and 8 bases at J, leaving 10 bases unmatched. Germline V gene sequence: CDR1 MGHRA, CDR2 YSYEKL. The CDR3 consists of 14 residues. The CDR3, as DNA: TGCGCCAGCACCACAACAGGGGGAAGAGACATTCAGTACTTC. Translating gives CASTTTGGRDIQYF.

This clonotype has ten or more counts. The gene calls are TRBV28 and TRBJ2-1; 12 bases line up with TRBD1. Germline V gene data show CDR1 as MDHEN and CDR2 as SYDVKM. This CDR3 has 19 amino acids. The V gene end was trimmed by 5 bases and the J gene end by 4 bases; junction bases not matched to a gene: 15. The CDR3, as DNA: TGTGCCAGCAGTCTCGCCCGGGACAGGGGGCTTAAACCTTACAATGAGCAGTTCTTC. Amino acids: CASSLARDRGLKPYNEQFF.

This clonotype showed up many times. CDR3 sequence reads: CASSQVPGGAGEQYF. CDR3 DNA sequence: TGTGCCAGCAGCCAAGTTCCCGGGGGGGCGGGCGAGCAGTACTTC. The chain links TRBV3-1 to TRBJ2-7; 8 nucleotides match TRBD2. The junction had 8 bases not matched to a gene; V was cut back by 1 base and J by 6 bases. The CDR3 runs 15 residues. Germline V gene data show CDR1 as LGHDT and CDR2 as YNNKEL (reference sequence).

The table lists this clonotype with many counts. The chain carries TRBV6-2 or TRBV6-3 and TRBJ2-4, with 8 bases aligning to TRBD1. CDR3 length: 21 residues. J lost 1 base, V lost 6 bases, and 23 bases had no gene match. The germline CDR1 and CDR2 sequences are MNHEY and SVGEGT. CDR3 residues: CASRSGTGEGVGESAKNIQYF. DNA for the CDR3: TGTGCCAGCAGATCCGGGACAGGTGAAGGAGTGGGGGAGTCCGCCAAAAACATTCAGTACTTC.

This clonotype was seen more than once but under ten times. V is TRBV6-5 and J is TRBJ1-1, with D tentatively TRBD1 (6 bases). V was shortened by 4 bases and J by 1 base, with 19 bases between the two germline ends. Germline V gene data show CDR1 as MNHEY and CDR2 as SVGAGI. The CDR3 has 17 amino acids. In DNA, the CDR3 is TGTGCCAGCAGTTCGCCCGTTATACAGGGCTGGAACACTGAAGCTTTCTTT. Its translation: CASSSPVIQGWNTEAFF.

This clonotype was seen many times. The CDR3 nucleotides read TGTGCCACCAGTGACCCAGACACCTACGAGCAGTACTTC. It is translated as CATSDPDTYEQYF. The genes are TRBV24-1 and TRBJ2-7; D not resolved. The CDR3 spans 13 residues. Germline assignment: CDR1 KGHDR and CDR2 SFDVKD. V shed 4 bases and J shed 2 bases, with 8 bases lying between them.

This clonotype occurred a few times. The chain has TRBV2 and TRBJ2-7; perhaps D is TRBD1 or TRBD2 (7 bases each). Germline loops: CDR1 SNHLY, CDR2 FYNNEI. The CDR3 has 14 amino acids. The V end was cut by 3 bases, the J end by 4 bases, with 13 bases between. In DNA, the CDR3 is TGTGCCAGCAGTGACTCAGGGGGGGTTTACGAGCAGTACTTC. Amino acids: CASSDSGGVYEQYF.

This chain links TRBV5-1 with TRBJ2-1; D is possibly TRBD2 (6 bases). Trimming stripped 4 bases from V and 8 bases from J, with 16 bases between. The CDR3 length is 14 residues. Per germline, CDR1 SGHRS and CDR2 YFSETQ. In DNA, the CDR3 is TGCGCCAGCAGCCTAATATCCACGGGAGATGAGCAGTTCTTC. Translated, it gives CASSLISTGDEQFF.

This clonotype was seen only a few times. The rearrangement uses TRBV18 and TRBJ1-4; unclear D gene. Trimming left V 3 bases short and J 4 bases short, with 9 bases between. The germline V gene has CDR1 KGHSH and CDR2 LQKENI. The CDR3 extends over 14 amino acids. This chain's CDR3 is CASSPERFNEKLFF. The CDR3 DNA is TGTGCCAGCTCACCGGAGAGGTTTAATGAAAAACTGTTTTTT.

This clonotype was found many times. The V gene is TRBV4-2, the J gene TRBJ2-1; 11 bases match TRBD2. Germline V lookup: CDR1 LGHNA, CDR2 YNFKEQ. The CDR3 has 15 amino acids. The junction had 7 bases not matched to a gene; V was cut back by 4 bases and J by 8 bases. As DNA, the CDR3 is TGTGCCAGCAGCCCCCTAGCGGGGGGCCGCGATGAGCAGTTCTTC. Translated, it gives CASSPLAGGRDEQFF.

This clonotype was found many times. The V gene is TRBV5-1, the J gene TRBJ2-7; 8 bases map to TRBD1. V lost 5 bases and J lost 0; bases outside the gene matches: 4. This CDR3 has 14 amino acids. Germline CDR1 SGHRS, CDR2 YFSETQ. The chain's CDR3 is CASRGQELSYEQYF. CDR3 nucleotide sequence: TGCGCCAGCAGGGGACAGGAGCTCTCCTACGAGCAGTACTTC.

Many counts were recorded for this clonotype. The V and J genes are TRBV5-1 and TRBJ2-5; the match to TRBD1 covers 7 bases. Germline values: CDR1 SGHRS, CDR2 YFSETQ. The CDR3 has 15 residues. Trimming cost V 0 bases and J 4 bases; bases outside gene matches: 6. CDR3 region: CASSLGDSEGETQYF. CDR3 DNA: TGCGCCAGCAGCTTGGGGGACAGTGAGGGAGAGACCCAGTACTTC.